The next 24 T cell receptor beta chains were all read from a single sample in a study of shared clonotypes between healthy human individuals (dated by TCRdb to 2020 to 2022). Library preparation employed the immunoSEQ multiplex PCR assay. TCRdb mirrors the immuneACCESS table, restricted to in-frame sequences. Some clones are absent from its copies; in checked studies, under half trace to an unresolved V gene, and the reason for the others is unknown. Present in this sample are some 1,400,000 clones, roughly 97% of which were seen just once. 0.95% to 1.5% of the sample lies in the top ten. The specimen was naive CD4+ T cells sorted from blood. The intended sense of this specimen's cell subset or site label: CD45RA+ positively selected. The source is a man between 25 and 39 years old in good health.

The CDR3 here is CASSLVGGPGANVLTF. The DNA for the CDR3 is TGTGCCAGCAGCTTAGTGGGGGGGCCTGGGGCCAACGTCCTGACTTTC. This rearrangement joins TRBV7-2 to TRBJ2-6, with D possibly being TRBD2 (7 bases). With 1 base removed from V and 2 bases from J, the gap between germline ends came to 9 bases. This CDR3 spans 16 amino acids. In germline, CDR1 is SGHTA, CDR2 FQGNSA.

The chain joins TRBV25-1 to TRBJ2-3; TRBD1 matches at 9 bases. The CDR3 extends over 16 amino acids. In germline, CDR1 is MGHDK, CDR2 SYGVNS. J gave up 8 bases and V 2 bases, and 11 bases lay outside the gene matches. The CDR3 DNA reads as TGTGCCAGCAGTGAACTGGGACAGGGATCAGATGGTACGCAGTATTTT. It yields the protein CASSELGQGSDGTQYF.

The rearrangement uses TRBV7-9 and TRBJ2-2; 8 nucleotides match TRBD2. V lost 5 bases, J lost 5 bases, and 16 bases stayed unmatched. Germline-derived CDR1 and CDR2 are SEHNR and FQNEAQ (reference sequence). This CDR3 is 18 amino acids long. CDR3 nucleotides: TGTGCCAGCAGCCCCTTGCCGGTTGTAGCTAGCGGGACCGGGGAGCTGTTTTTT. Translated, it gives CASSPLPVVASGTGELFF.

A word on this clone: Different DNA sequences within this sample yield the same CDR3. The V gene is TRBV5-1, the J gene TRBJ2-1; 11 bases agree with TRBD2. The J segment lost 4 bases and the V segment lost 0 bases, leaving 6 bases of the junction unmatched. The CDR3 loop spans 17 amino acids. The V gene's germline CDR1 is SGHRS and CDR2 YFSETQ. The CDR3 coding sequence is TGCGCCAGCAGCTTGGGGCTAGCGGGAGGACCATACAATGAGCAGTTCTTC. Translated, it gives CASSLGLAGGPYNEQFF.

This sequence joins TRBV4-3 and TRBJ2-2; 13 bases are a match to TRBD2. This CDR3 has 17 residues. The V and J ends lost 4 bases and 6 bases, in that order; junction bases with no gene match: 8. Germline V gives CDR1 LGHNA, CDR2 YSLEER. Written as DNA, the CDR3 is TGCGCCAGCAGCCCGCGGACTAGCGGGAGTATAGCCGGGGAGCTGTTTTTT. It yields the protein CASSPRTSGSIAGELFF.

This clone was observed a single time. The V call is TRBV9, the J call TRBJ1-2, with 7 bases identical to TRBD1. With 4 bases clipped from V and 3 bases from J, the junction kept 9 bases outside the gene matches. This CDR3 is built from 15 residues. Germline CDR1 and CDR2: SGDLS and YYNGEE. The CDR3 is CASSPASGQDYGYTF. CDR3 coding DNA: TGTGCCAGCAGCCCCGCCTCCGGACAGGACTATGGCTACACCTTC.

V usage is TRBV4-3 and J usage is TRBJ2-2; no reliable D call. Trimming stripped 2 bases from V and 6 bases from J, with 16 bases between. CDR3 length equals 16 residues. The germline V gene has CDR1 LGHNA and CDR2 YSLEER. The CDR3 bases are TGCGCCAGCAGCCAACCTCCCGCGTGGTTCCCCGGGGAGCTGTTTTTT. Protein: CASSQPPAWFPGELFF.

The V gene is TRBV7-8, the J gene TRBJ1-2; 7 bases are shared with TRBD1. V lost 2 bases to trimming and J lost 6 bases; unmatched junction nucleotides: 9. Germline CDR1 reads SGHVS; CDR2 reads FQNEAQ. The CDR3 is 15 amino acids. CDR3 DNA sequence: TGTGCCAGCAGCTTAAGGACAGGTCGGTCTAATGGCTACACCTTC. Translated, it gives CASSLRTGRSNGYTF.

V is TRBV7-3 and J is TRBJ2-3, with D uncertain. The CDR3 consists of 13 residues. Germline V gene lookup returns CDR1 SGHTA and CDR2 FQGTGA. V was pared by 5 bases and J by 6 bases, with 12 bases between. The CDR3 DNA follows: TGTGCCAGCAGCCCCAATGCTGGGGATACGCAGTATTTT. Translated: CASSPNAGDTQYF. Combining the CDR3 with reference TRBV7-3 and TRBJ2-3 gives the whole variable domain GAGVSQTPSNKVTEKGKYVELRCDPISGHTALYWYRQSLGQGPEFLIYFQGTGAADDSGLPNDRFFAVRPEGSVSTLKIQRTERGDSAVYLCASSPNAGDTQYFGPGTRLTVL.

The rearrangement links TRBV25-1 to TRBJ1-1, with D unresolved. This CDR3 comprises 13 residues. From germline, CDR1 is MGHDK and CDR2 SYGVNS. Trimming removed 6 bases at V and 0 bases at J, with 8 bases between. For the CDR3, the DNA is TGTGCCAGCAGATCGCTAATGAACACTGAAGCTTTCTTT. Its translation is CASRSLMNTEAFF.

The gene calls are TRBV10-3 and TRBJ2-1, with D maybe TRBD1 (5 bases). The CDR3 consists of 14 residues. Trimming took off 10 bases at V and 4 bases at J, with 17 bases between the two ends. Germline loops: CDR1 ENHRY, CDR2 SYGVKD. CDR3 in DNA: TGTGCCACACAGGAGTCGAAGACTTACAATGAGCAGTTCTTC. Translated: CATQESKTYNEQFF.

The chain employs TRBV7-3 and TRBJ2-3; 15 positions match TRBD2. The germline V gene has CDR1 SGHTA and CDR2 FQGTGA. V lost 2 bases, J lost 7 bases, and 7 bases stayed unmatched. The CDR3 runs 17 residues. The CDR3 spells CASSLVGTSGRFHTQYF. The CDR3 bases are TGTGCCAGCAGCTTAGTAGGGACTAGCGGGAGGTTTCATACGCAGTATTTT.

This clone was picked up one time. The CDR3 DNA is TGCGCCAGCAGCCAAGATGGTGGGGCCCGCTCTGGAAACACCATATATTTT. Its protein product is CASSQDGGARSGNTIYF. This rearrangement joins TRBV4-3 to TRBJ1-3; a possible D gene is TRBD1 (5 bases). The germline V gene encodes CDR1 LGHNA and CDR2 YSLEER. CDR3 length equals 17 residues. V lost 0 bases to trimming and J lost 0 bases, with 12 bases between them.

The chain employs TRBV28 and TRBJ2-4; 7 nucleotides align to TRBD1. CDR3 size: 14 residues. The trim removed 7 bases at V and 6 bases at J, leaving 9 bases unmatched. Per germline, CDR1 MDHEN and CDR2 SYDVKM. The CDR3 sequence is CASTMDRTGNIQYF. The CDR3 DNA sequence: TGTGCCAGCACCATGGACAGGACGGGAAACATTCAGTACTTC.

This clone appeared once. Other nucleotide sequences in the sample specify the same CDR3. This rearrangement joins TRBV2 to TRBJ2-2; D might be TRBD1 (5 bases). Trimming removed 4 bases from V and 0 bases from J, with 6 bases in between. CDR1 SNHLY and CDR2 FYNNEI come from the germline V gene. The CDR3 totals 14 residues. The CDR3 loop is CASSGTSNTGELFF. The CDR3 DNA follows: TGTGCCAGCAGTGGGACATCGAACACCGGGGAGCTGTTTTTT.

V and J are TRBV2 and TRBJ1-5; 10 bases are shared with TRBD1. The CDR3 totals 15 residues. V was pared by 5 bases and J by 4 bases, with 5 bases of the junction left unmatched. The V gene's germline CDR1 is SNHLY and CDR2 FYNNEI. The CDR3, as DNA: TGTGCCAGCAGTATCGGGACAGGGGTGAATCAGCCCCAGCATTTT. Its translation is CASSIGTGVNQPQHF.

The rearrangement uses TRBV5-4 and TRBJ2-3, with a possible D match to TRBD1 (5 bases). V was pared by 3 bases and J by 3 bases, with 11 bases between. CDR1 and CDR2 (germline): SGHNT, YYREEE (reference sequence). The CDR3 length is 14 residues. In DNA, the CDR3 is TGTGCCAGCAGCTCCGACAGTAGAACAGATACGCAGTATTTT. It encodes CASSSDSRTDTQYF.

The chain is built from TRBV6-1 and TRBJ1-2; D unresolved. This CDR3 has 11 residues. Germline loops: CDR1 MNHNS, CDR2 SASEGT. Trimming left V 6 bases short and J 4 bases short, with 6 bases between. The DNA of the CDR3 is TGTGCCAGCAGCTCGTCCTATGGCTACACCTTC. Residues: CASSSSYGYTF.

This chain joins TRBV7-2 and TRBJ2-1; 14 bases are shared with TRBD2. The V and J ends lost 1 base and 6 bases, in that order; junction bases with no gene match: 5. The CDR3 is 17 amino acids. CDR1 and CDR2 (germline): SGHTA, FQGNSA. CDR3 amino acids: CASSLVTSGRVGNEQFF. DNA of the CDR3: TGTGCCAGCAGCTTAGTGACTAGCGGGAGGGTTGGCAATGAGCAGTTCTTC.

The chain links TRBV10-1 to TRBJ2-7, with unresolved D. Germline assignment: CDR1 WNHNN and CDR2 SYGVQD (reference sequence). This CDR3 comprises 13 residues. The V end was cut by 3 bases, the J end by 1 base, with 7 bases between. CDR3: CASSERVSYEQYF. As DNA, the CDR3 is TGCGCCAGCAGTGAAAGGGTATCCTACGAGCAGTACTTC.

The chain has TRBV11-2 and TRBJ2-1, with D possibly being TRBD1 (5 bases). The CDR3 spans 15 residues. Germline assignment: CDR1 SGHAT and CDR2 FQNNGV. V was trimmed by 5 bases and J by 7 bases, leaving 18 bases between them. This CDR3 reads CASSRDWGGANEQFF. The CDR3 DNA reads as TGTGCCAGCAGCCGTGACTGGGGCGGAGCTAATGAGCAGTTCTTC.

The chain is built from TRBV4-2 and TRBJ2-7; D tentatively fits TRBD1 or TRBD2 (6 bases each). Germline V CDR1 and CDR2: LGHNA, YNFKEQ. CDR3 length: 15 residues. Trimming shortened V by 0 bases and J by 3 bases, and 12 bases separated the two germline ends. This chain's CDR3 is CASSQDRGRVYEQYF. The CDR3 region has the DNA TGTGCCAGCAGCCAAGATCGGGGGCGCGTCTACGAGCAGTACTTC.

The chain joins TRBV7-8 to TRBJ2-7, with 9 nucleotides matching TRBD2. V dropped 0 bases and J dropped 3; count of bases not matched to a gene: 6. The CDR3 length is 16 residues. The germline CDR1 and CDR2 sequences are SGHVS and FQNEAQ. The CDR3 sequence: CASSLASLAGYYEQYF. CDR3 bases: TGTGCCAGCAGCTTAGCGTCTCTAGCGGGATACTACGAGCAGTACTTC.

Here the CDR3 reads CAISGSGSTDTQYF. CDR3 in DNA: TGTGCCATCAGTGGTAGCGGGAGCACAGATACGCAGTATTTT. V gene TRBV10-3 combines with J gene TRBJ2-3; the match to TRBD2 covers 7 bases. J was trimmed by 0 bases and V by 4 bases; bases with no gene match: 1. CDR1 ENHRY and CDR2 SYGVKD come from the germline V gene. The CDR3 covers 14 residues.